The 7 T cell receptor beta chains in this list originate from one sample, sequenced in a study of persistence of HIV-infected CD4 T cells. This was the immunoSEQ version 4 assay in survey mode. Produced via immunoSEQ multiplex PCR; TCRdb's table is partial and in-frame only. The sample has 45,000 or so clones, 80% to 90% seen once; the top ten hold 3.3%. Their specific antigens are unknown. Nonspecific anti-CD3/anti-CD28 bead stimulation represents the broad CD4+ T cell repertoire. Sorting of responding CD4+ T cells relied on upregulated CD40 ligand together with CD69. This specimen consisted of CD4+ T cells sorted from PBMCs after roughly 18-hour stimulation, obtained from a patient who received antiretroviral therapy. The receptors were gathered from an adult woman with HIV who was CMV-seropositive.

The gene calls are TRBV27 and TRBJ1-3; possibly TRBD1 for D (5 bases). The germline V gene encodes CDR1 MNHEY and CDR2 SMNVEV (reference sequence). The CDR3 consists of 15 residues. Trimming pared 5 bases from V and 4 bases from J, leaving 15 bases between. CDR3 in DNA: TGTGCCAGCAGTCTGGAAGGGACGAGGGGAAACACCATATATTTT. Its protein is CASSLEGTRGNTIYF.

The rearrangement uses TRBV7-3 and TRBJ2-3; D may match TRBD1 or TRBD2 (6 bases each). The CDR3 runs 16 residues. Trimming took off 2 bases at V and 1 base at J, with 13 bases between the two ends. Germline V lookup: CDR1 SGHTA, CDR2 FQGTGA. The CDR3 region has the DNA TGTGCCAGCAGCTTAGAGTCGAGGGGGGGCACAGATACGCAGTATTTT. Its translation is CASSLESRGGTDTQYF.

The chain uses TRBV2 and TRBJ1-6; unclear D gene. Trimming left V 2 bases short and J 6 bases short, with 17 bases between. This CDR3 has 17 residues. Germline values: CDR1 SNHLY, CDR2 FYNNEI. CDR3 in DNA: TGTGCCAGCAGTGAACGTGGGAGGGAGGCTATTAATTCACCCCTCCACTTT. Translation gives CASSERGREAINSPLHF.

The gene calls are TRBV6-2 or TRBV6-3 and TRBJ2-3; the D call may be TRBD1 or TRBD2 (6 bases each). Germline loops: CDR1 MNHEY, CDR2 SVGEGT. V lost 2 bases and J 5 bases, leaving 17 bases between the germline ends. The CDR3 spans 16 residues. The CDR3 loop is CASSYTGASRRDTQYF. The CDR3 DNA is TGTGCCAGCAGTTACACGGGGGCATCAAGGCGAGATACGCAGTATTTT.

The chain employs TRBV12-3 or TRBV12-4 and TRBJ1-2, with a weak D call TRBD1 (6 bases). V was pared by 7 bases and J by 2 bases, with 11 bases between. This CDR3 spans 13 amino acids. This CDR3 is CASTRTENYGYTF. In DNA form, the CDR3 reads TGTGCCAGCACCCGGACAGAGAACTATGGCTACACCTTC.

The V call is TRBV10-3, the J call TRBJ2-1, with D maybe TRBD1 (5 bases). The CDR3 length is 13 residues. Germline V CDR1 and CDR2: ENHRY, SYGVKD. Trimming cost V 6 bases and J 8 bases, with 14 bases left between them. The CDR3 reads CAIRSMQGHEQFF. The CDR3 DNA follows: TGTGCCATCAGAAGCATGCAGGGCCATGAGCAGTTCTTC.

The CDR3 region is CASSNRGRGTDTQYF. The CDR3, as DNA: TGTGCCAGTAGTAACAGGGGCCGTGGCACAGATACGCAGTATTTT. The V and J genes are TRBV19 and TRBJ2-3, with TRBD1 matching over 7 bases. J was trimmed by 1 base and V by 4 bases; bases with no gene match: 5. This CDR3 region has 15 residues. CDR1 LNHDA and CDR2 SQIVND come from the germline V gene (reference sequence).